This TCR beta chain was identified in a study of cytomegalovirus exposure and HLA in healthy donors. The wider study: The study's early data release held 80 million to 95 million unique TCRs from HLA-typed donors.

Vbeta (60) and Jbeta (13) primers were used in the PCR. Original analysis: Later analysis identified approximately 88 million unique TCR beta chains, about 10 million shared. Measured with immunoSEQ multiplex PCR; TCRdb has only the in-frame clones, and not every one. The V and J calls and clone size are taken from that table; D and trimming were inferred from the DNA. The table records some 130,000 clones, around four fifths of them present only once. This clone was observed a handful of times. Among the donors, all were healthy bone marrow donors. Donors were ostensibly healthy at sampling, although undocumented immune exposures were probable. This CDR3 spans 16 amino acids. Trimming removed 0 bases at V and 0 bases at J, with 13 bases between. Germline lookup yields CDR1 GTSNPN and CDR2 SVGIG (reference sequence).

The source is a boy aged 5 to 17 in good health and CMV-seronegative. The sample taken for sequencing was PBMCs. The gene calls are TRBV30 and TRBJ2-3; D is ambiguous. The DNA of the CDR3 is TGTGCCTGGAGTGTACTTGGAGCGCCTAGCACAGATACGCAGTATTTT. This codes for CAWSVLGAPSTDTQYF.